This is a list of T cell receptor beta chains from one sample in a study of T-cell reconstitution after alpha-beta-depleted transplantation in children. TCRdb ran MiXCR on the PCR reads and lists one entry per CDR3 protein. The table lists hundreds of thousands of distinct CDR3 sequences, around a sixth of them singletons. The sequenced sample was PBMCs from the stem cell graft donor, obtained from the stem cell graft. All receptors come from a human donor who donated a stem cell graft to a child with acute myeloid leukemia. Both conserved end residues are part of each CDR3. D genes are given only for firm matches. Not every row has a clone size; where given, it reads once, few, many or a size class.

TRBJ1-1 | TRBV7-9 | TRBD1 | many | CASSSTWTGMNTEAFF | TGTGCCAGCAGCTCAACATGGACAGGGATGAACACTGAAGCTTTCTTT
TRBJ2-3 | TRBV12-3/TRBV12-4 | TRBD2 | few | CASSRKTSGGTDTQYF | TGTGCCAGCAGTCGTAAGACTAGCGGGGGTACAGATACGCAGTATTTT
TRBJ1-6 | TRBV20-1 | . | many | CSAREAKGLNSPLHF | TGCAGTGCTAGAGAGGCGAAGGGCCTTAATTCACCCCTCCACTTT
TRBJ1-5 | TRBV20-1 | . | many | CSARWGPLNQPQHF | TGCAGTGCTAGATGGGGCCCCCTTAATCAGCCCCAGCATTTT
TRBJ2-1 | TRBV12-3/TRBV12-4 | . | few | CASSSYTYEQFF | TGTGCCAGCAGTTCCTATACCTATGAGCAGTTCTTC
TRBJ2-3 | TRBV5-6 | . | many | CASSSEDWTDTQYF | TGTGCCAGCAGCTCGGAGGACTGGACAGATACGCAGTATTTT
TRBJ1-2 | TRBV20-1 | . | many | CSARMGDYGYTF | TGCAGTGCTAGGATGGGGGATTATGGCTACACCTTC
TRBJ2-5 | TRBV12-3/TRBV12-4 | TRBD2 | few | CASSSPSGGRETQYF | TGTGCCAGCAGTTCCCCTAGCGGGGGGAGGGAGACCCAGTACTTC
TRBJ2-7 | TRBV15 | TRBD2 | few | CATSPVAGGREQYF | TGTGCCACCAGTCCCGTGGCGGGGGGGCGCGAGCAGTACTTC
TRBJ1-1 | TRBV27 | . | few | CASRYKLNTEAFF | TGTGCCAGCAGGTACAAATTGAACACTGAAGCTTTCTTT
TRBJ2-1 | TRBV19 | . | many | CASSAGGKGVKDNEQFF | TGTGCCAGTAGTGCCGGGGGTAAGGGGGTTAAAGACAATGAGCAGTTCTTC
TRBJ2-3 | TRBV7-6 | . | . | CASSSGTVLSGTDTQYF | TGTGCCAGCAGCTCTGGCACTGTGCTTTCGGGCACAGATACGCAGTATTTT
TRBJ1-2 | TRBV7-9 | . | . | CASSLDPRDIYGYTF | TGTGCCAGCAGCTTAGACCCGCGGGACATCTATGGCTACACCTTC
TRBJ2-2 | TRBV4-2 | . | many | CASSPRPTTVGTGELFF | TGTGCCAGCAGCCCGAGGCCGACAACCGTTGGGACCGGGGAGCTGTTTTTT
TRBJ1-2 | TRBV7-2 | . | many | CASSNRDTHYGYTF | TGTGCCAGCAGCAACCGGGACACCCACTATGGCTACACCTTC
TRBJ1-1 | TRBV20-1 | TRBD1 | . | CSAETGLIVTEAFF | TGCAGTGCAGAGACAGGGCTAATCGTCACTGAAGCTTTCTTT
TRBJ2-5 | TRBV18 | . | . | CASSPPRTHQETQYF | TGTGCCAGCTCACCACCGAGGACCCACCAAGAGACCCAGTACTTC
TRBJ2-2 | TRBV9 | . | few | CASSVSPGWNTGELFF | TGTGCCAGCAGCGTAAGTCCCGGCTGGAACACCGGGGAGCTGTTTTTT
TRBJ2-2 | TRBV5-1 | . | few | CASSSDPGGGNTGELFF | TGCGCCAGCAGCTCGGACCCCGGAGGGGGTAACACCGGGGAGCTGTTTTTT
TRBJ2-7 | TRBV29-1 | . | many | CSVVDSSSYEQYF | TGCAGCGTTGTGGACTCGAGCTCCTACGAGCAGTACTTC
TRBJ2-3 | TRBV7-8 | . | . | CASRSQRDSIGDTQYF | TGTGCCAGCAGAAGCCAACGGGACTCGATTGGAGATACGCAGTATTTT
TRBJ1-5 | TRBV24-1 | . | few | CATGPFSSNQPQHF | TGTGCCACTGGCCCCTTCTCTAGCAATCAGCCCCAGCATTTT
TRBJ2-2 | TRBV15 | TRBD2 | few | CATSTGLAGGANTGELFF | TGTGCCACCAGCACAGGACTAGCGGGGGGTGCGAACACCGGGGAGCTGTTTTTT
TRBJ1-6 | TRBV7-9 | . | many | CASSIRERGINSPLHF | TGTGCCAGCAGCATCAGGGAGAGGGGGATCAATTCACCCCTCCACTTT
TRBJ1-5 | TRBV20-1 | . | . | CSASGGKSPQHF | TGCAGTGCGAGTGGGGGGAAGTCGCCCCAGCATTTT
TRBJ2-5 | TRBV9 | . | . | CASSVDLGETQYF | TGTGCCAGCAGCGTGGACCTTGGGGAGACCCAGTACTTC
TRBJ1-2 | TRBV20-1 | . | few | CSARDRTTGNYGYTF | TGCAGTGCTAGAGATAGAACGACAGGCAACTATGGCTACACCTTC
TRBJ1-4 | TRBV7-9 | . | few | CASSPGGNEKLFF | TGTGCCAGCAGCCCGGGAGGGAATGAAAAACTGTTTTTT
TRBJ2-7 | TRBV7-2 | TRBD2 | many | CASSLTSGGPYEQYF | TGTGCCAGCAGCTTGACTAGCGGGGGCCCGTACGAGCAGTACTTC
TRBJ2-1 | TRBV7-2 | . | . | CASSSRTDTYNEQFF | TGTGCCAGCAGCTCCCGGACGGATACCTACAATGAGCAGTTCTTC
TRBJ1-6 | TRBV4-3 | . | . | CASSPWHPGNSPLHF | TGCGCCAGCAGCCCTTGGCATCCTGGAAATTCACCCCTCCACTTT
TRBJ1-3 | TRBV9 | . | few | CASSGVASTIYF | TGTGCCAGCAGCGGGGTGGCCTCCACCATATATTTT
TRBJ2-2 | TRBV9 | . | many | CASSPYQGTGELFF | TGTGCCAGCAGCCCCTACCAAGGGACCGGGGAGCTGTTTTTT
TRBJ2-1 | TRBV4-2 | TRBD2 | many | CASSQGGAGGTYNEQFF | TGTGCCAGCAGCCAAGGAGGGGCGGGGGGAACCTACAATGAGCAGTTCTTC
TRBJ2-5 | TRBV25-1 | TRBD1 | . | CASKGQNQETQYF | TGTGCCAGCAAGGGACAGAACCAAGAGACCCAGTACTTC
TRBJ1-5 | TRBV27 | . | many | CASSLSPASNQPQHF | TGTGCCAGCAGTTTATCACCAGCTAGCAATCAGCCCCAGCATTTT
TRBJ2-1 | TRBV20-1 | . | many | CSARDRDNPLNEQFF | TGCAGTGCTAGAGATAGGGACAACCCCCTCAATGAGCAGTTCTTC
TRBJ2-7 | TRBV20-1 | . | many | CSARNERVTYEQYF | TGCAGTGCTAGGAATGAAAGGGTTACCTACGAGCAGTACTTC
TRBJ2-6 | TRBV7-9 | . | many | CASSSAPRSGANVLTF | TGTGCCAGCAGCTCGGCCCCTCGCTCTGGGGCCAACGTCCTGACTTTC
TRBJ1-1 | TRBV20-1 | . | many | CSARARLMNTEAFF | TGCAGTGCTAGAGCCCGACTGATGAACACTGAAGCTTTCTTT
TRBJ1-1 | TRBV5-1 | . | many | CASTLGVLNTEAFF | TGCGCCAGCACCTTAGGGGTCCTGAACACTGAAGCTTTCTTT
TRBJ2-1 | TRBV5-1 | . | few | CASSLGGARQNNEQFF | TGCGCCAGCAGCTTGGGGGGGGCAAGACAGAACAATGAGCAGTTCTTC
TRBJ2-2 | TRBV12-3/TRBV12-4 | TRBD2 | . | CASSFRLADKKSNTGELFF | TGTGCCAGCAGTTTCCGGCTAGCGGACAAGAAGTCGAACACCGGGGAGCTGTTTTTT
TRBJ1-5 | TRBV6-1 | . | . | CASRQYSNQPQHF | TGTGCCAGCAGACAATATAGCAATCAGCCCCAGCATTTT
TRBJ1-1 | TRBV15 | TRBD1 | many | CATSARRQGATEAFF | TGTGCCACCAGCGCCCGACGACAGGGGGCCACTGAAGCTTTCTTT
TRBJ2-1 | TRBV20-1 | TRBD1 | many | CSASDRDRAYEQFF | TGCAGTGCTAGCGACCGGGACAGGGCATATGAGCAGTTCTTC
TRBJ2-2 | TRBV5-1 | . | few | CASSFGTGTLNTGELFF | TGCGCCAGCAGCTTCGGCACCGGGACATTGAACACCGGGGAGCTGTTTTTT
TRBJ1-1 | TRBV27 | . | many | CASSLGPDPNTEAFF | TGTGCCAGCAGTTTAGGCCCCGATCCGAACACTGAAGCTTTCTTT
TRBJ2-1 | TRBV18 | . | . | CASSIRATNPSSYNEQFF | TGTGCCAGCTCCATCAGGGCCACGAACCCAAGCTCCTACAATGAGCAGTTCTTC
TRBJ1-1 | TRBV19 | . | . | CASRDGTKNEAFF | TGTGCCAGTCGGGATGGGACGAAAAATGAAGCTTTCTTT